Reported below is one TCR beta chain. PCR was performed using 60 Vbeta and 13 Jbeta primers. Method: immunoSEQ multiplex PCR; TCRdb's copy keeps in-frame clones and lacks some. The sample includes around 260,000 clones, roughly 80% of them seen just once. These data belong to a study of cytomegalovirus exposure and HLA in healthy donors. Germline V gives CDR1 SGHAT, CDR2 FQNNGV. The CDR3 totals 16 residues. V lost 5 bases and J lost 2; bases outside the gene matches: 5. The chain recombines TRBV11-2 with TRBJ2-5, with 13 bases lining up with TRBD2. The receptor was derived from a girl aged 2-10 years in good health and CMV-seronegative. Sequencing used PBMCs. This CDR3 reads CASSPRTSGGQETQYF. For the CDR3, the DNA is TGTGCCAGCAGCCCACGGACTAGCGGGGGACAAGAGACCCAGTACTTC.